This is a list of T cell receptor beta chains from one sample in a study of response to subunit inactivated influenza vaccine. TCRdb used MiXCR to reprocess the RT-PCR reads, holding one entry per CDR3 protein. The sample carries hundreds of thousands of distinct CDR3 sequences, approximately 13% recorded once. Here the sequenced sample was PBMCs from blood, taken about 40 days after vaccination. Every receptor here comes from a man aged 50-60 years who received an inactivated influenza vaccine. Each CDR3 is given with its conserved first and last residue. A D gene is named only where the DNA matches it firmly. Only some rows state a clone size, as once, few, many or a class for expanded clones.

D	size	V	J	CDR3	DNA
TRBD2	NA	TRBV20-1	TRBJ2-5	CSASGGALRQETQYF	TGCAGTGCTAGCGGGGGGGCGCTCAGACAAGAGACCCAGTACTTC
NA	NA	TRBV5-5	TRBJ2-5	CASSFGGSGKETQYF	TGTGCCAGCAGCTTTGGGGGGTCGGGGAAAGAGACCCAGTACTTC
NA	NA	TRBV20-1	TRBJ2-5	CSARDPQQGKQETQYF	TGCAGTGCTAGAGATCCGCAGCAGGGAAAACAAGAGACCCAGTACTTC
NA	many	TRBV19	TRBJ1-5	CASTKSWGSNQPQHF	TGTGCCAGTACCAAATCCTGGGGATCCAATCAGCCCCAGCATTTT
TRBD2	few	TRBV15	TRBJ2-1	CATRLAREYNEQFF	TGTGCCACCAGACTAGCGAGAGAATACAATGAGCAGTTCTTC
TRBD1	few	TRBV15	TRBJ2-7	CATSRDDFPGQRSYEQYF	TGTGCCACCAGCAGAGATGATTTCCCGGGACAGAGATCCTACGAGCAGTACTTC
TRBD1	NA	TRBV30	TRBJ1-4	CAYTGGSEKLFF	TGTGCCTACACAGGGGGCTCTGAAAAACTGTTTTTT
TRBD1	NA	TRBV27	TRBJ1-3	CASSLEYRGVNTIYF	TGTGCCAGCAGTTTAGAGTACAGGGGGGTAAACACCATATATTTT
TRBD1	few	TRBV11-2	TRBJ2-7	CASSYDRGTHYEQYF	TGTGCCAGCAGTTATGACAGGGGTACTCACTACGAGCAGTACTTC
TRBD2	few	TRBV6-2/TRBV6-3	TRBJ2-7	CASSSLADLYEQYF	TGTGCCAGCAGTTCACTAGCGGACCTCTACGAGCAGTACTTC
NA	few	TRBV20-1	TRBJ2-5	CSALRDWQETQYF	TGCAGTGCACTCCGGGACTGGCAAGAGACCCAGTACTTC
NA	NA	TRBV5-6	TRBJ2-7	CASSEGPVYEQYF	TGTGCCAGCAGCGAGGGACCGGTCTACGAGCAGTACTTC
NA	NA	TRBV12-3/TRBV12-4	TRBJ2-3	CASSSPIVSGTDTQYF	TGTGCCAGCAGTAGCCCGATCGTGTCGGGTACAGATACGCAGTATTTT
NA	few	TRBV29-1	TRBJ2-1	CSVQAPYSYYPSDEQFF	TGCAGCGTTCAGGCCCCATATTCTTACTACCCAAGCGATGAGCAGTTCTTC
NA	NA	TRBV14	TRBJ2-1	CASSQDVGWRFF	TGTGCCAGCAGCCAAGACGTCGGGTGGCGGTTCTTC
NA	NA	TRBV12-3/TRBV12-4	TRBJ2-5	CASSFRAEETQYF	TGTGCCAGCAGTTTCAGGGCTGAGGAGACCCAGTACTTC
NA	NA	TRBV20-1	TRBJ2-3	CSATIANTDTQYF	TGCAGTGCCACCATAGCAAACACAGATACGCAGTATTTT
NA	few	TRBV21-1	TRBJ2-7	CASSTPPGQGAYEQYF	TGTGCCAGCAGCACTCCGCCAGGACAGGGGGCCTACGAGCAGTACTTC
TRBD1	many	TRBV20-1	TRBJ1-1	CSARDLDRARTEAFF	TGCAGTGCTAGGGACCTAGACAGGGCAAGGACTGAAGCTTTCTTT
TRBD1	many	TRBV5-1	TRBJ1-1	CASSLNTGEVSTEAFF	TGCGCCAGCAGCTTGAACACAGGGGAAGTCAGCACTGAAGCTTTCTTT
TRBD1	few	TRBV7-2	TRBJ2-7	CASSSTQGTEQYF	TGTGCCAGCAGCTCCACACAGGGGACCGAGCAGTACTTC
TRBD2	NA	TRBV7-2	TRBJ2-1	CASSTPGTRANEQFF	TGTGCCAGCAGCACCCCCGGGACTAGGGCCAATGAGCAGTTCTTC
NA	few	TRBV5-1	TRBJ2-3	CASSPMDPFLTDTQYF	TGCGCCAGCAGCCCCATGGATCCCTTCCTCACAGATACGCAGTATTTT
NA	few	TRBV7-3	TRBJ2-2	CASSETAFANTGELFF	TGTGCCAGCAGCGAGACCGCGTTCGCGAACACCGGGGAGCTGTTTTTT
TRBD2	many	TRBV20-1	TRBJ2-1	CSARDLGTSGTSHSYNEQFF	TGCAGTGCTAGAGATCTGGGGACTAGCGGGACAAGCCACTCCTACAATGAGCAGTTCTTC
TRBD1	NA	TRBV7-9	TRBJ2-2	CASSSRTGGLNTGELFF	TGTGCCAGCAGCTCAAGGACAGGGGGCCTGAACACCGGGGAGCTGTTTTTT
TRBD2	NA	TRBV24-1	TRBJ2-3	CATSDPGLAATDTQYF	TGTGCCACCAGTGATCCGGGACTAGCGGCAACAGATACGCAGTATTTT
NA	NA	TRBV24-1	TRBJ2-3	CATSAVGDTQYF	TGTGCCACCAGTGCGGTAGGAGATACGCAGTATTTT
TRBD1	many	TRBV5-1	TRBJ1-2	CASSLEGGRNYGYTF	TGCGCCAGCAGCTTGGAAGGGGGCAGGAACTATGGCTACACCTTC
NA	few	TRBV29-1	TRBJ1-1	CSVELGAWGVEAFF	TGCAGCGTTGAACTGGGGGCGTGGGGAGTGGAAGCTTTCTTT
NA	few	TRBV5-1	TRBJ1-1	CASSLGGTSVNTEAFF	TGCGCCAGCAGCTTGGGGGGAACCAGTGTGAACACTGAAGCTTTCTTT
NA	many	TRBV4-2	TRBJ2-5	CASSQDLRETQYF	TGTGCCAGCAGCCAAGATTTAAGGGAGACCCAGTACTTC
NA	once	TRBV6-2/TRBV6-3	TRBJ2-1	CASSYPLQSEQFF	TGTGCCAGCAGTTACCCCCTCCAGAGTGAGCAGTTCTTC
NA	NA	TRBV5-4	TRBJ2-4	CASSSEQGAKNIQYF	TGTGCCAGCAGCTCCGAACAGGGAGCCAAAAACATTCAGTACTTC
NA	few	TRBV12-3/TRBV12-4	TRBJ1-1	CASREGPEWIRFTEAFF	TGTGCCAGCAGGGAGGGACCGGAGTGGATAAGGTTCACTGAAGCTTTCTTT
NA	NA	TRBV11-2	TRBJ1-6	CASSRDLPGRYNSPLHF	TGTGCCAGCAGCCGTGATTTGCCGGGACGGTATAATTCACCCCTCCACTTT
NA	many	TRBV15	TRBJ2-1	CATSKDRGAYNEQFF	TGTGCCACCAGCAAGGACCGGGGAGCCTACAATGAGCAGTTCTTC
NA	NA	TRBV7-2	TRBJ1-1	CASSTGIGRHTEAFF	TGTGCCAGCAGCACAGGAATAGGGAGACACACTGAAGCTTTCTTT
TRBD1	few	TRBV27	TRBJ2-7	CASSSLKGARYEQYF	TGTGCCAGCAGCTCCCTGAAGGGGGCCCGCTACGAGCAGTACTTC
NA	few	TRBV10-3	TRBJ2-3	CAISGVDSFTDTQYF	TGTGCCATCAGTGGGGTGGACAGTTTCACAGATACGCAGTATTTT
NA	NA	TRBV7-8	TRBJ1-1	CASSLRYTEAFF	TGTGCCAGCAGCTTACGGTACACTGAAGCTTTCTTT
NA	NA	TRBV20-1	TRBJ1-1	CSARAGSMNTEAFF	TGCAGTGCTAGAGCGGGCAGCATGAACACTGAAGCTTTCTTT
NA	many	TRBV7-8	TRBJ2-1	CASSLVGGSSYNEQFF	TGTGCCAGCAGCTTAGTAGGGGGGAGCTCCTACAATGAGCAGTTCTTC
TRBD2	NA	TRBV28	TRBJ2-1	CASIPAGGPNEQFF	TGTGCCAGCATCCCCGCGGGAGGGCCGAATGAGCAGTTCTTC
NA	NA	TRBV3-1	TRBJ1-1	CASSHKGATEAFF	TGTGCCAGCAGCCACAAGGGAGCCACTGAAGCTTTCTTT
TRBD1	few	TRBV30	TRBJ1-2	CAWSLDRGSYTF	TGTGCCTGGAGCCTGGACAGGGGTAGCTACACCTTC
NA	NA	TRBV6-5	TRBJ1-1	CASSYGGIGDTEAFF	TGTGCCAGCAGTTACGGGGGAATAGGCGACACTGAAGCTTTCTTT
NA	many	TRBV7-2	TRBJ2-7	CASSARGGGPYEQYF	TGTGCCAGCAGCGCCCGAGGGGGGGGCCCTTACGAGCAGTACTTC
TRBD1	NA	TRBV12-3/TRBV12-4	TRBJ2-1	CASSVLTGGPYNEQFF	TGTGCCAGCAGTGTCCTGACAGGGGGGCCCTACAATGAGCAGTTCTTC
NA	few	TRBV27	TRBJ1-5	CASSYRVNQPQHF	TGTGCCAGCAGTTATCGGGTAAATCAGCCCCAGCATTTT
TRBD2	many	TRBV28	TRBJ2-7	CASSRPMGLAEHEQYF	TGTGCCAGCAGTCGACCTATGGGACTAGCAGAACACGAGCAGTACTTC
NA	many	TRBV25-1	TRBJ1-5	CASSEGAGDQPQHF	TGTGCCAGCAGTGAAGGGGCAGGGGATCAGCCCCAGCATTTT
TRBD1	few	TRBV10-3	TRBJ1-1	CAISGTGLNTEAFF	TGTGCCATCAGTGGGACAGGGTTGAACACTGAAGCTTTCTTT
NA	many	TRBV12-3/TRBV12-4	TRBJ1-2	CASSIQPYGYTF	TGTGCCAGCAGTATACAGCCCTATGGCTACACCTTC